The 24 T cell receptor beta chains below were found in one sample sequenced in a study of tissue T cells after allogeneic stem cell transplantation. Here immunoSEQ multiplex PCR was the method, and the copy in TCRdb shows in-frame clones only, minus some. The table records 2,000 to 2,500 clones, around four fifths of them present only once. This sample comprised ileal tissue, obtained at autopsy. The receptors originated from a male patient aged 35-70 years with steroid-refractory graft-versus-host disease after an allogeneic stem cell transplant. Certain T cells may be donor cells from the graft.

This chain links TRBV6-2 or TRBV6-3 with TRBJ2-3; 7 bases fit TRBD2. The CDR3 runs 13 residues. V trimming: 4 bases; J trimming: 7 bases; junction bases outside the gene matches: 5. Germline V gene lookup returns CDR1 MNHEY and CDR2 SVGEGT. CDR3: CASSWGLLNTQYF. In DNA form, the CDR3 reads TGTGCCAGCAGTTGGGGACTATTGAATACGCAGTATTTT.

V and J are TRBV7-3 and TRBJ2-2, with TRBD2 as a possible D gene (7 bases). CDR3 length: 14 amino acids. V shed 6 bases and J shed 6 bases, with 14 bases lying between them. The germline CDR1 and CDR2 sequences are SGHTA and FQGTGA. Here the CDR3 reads CASSSRGAPGELFF. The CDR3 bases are TGTGCCAGCAGTTCCCGGGGGGCCCCCGGGGAGCTGTTTTTT.

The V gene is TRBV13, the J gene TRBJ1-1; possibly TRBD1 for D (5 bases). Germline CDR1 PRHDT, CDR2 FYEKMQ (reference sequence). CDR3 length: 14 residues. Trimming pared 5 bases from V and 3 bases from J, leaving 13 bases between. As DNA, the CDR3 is TGTGCCAGCAGCCCTCCTTCGGGGGACACTGAAGCTTTCTTT. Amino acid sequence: CASSPPSGDTEAFF.

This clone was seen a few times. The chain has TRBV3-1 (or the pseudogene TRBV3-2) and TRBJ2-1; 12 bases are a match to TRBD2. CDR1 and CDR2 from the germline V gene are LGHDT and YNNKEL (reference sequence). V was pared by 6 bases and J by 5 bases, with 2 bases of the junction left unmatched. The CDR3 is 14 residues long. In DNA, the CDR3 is TGTGCCAGCAGTAGACTAGCGGGAGACAATGAGCAGTTCTTC. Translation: CASSRLAGDNEQFF.

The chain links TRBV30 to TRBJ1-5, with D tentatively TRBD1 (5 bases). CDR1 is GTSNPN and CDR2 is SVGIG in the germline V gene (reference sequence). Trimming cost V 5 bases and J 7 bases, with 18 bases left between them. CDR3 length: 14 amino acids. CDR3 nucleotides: TGTGCCTGGGGCCTGGGGGGAGGCGGGCAGCCCCAGCATTTT. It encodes CAWGLGGGGQPQHF.

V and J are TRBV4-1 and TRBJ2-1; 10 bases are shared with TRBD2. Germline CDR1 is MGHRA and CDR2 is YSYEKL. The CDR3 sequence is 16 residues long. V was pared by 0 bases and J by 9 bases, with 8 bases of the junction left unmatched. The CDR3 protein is CASSQEEQRGGGEQFF. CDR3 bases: TGCGCCAGCAGCCAAGAAGAACAGCGGGGGGGTGGTGAGCAGTTCTTC.

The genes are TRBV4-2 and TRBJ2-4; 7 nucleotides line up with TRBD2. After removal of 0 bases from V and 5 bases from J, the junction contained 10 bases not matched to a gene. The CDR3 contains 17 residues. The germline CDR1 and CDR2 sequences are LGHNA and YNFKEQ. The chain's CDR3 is CASSQDVGRGGQNIQYF. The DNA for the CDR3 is TGTGCCAGCAGCCAAGATGTGGGGAGGGGTGGGCAAAACATTCAGTACTTC.

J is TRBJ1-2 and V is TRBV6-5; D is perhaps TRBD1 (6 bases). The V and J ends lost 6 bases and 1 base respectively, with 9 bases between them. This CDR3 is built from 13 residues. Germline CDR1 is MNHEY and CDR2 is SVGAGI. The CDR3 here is CASRLDSNYGYTF. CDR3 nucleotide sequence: TGTGCCAGCAGGCTGGACAGTAACTATGGCTACACCTTC.

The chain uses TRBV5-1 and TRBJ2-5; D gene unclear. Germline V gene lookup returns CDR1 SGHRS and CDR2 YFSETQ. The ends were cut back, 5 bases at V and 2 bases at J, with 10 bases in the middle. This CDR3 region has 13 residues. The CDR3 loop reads CASRREQQETQYF. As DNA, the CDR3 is TGCGCCAGCAGAAGGGAACAGCAAGAGACCCAGTACTTC. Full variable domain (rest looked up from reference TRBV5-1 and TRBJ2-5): KAGVTQTPRYLIKTRGQQVTLSCSPISGHRSVSWYQQTPGQGLQFLFEYFSETQRNKGNFPGRFSGRQFSNSRSEMNVSTLELGDSALYLCASRREQQETQYFGPGTRLLVL.

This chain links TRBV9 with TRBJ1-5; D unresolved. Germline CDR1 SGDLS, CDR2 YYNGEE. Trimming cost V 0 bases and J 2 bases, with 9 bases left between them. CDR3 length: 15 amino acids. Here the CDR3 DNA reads TGTGCCAGCAGCGTAGGTGGGTTTGGCAATCAGCCCCAGCATTTT. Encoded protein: CASSVGGFGNQPQHF.

This CDR3 reads CASSPLSGTGGSYEQYF. The CDR3 DNA follows: TGTGCCAGCTCACCATTATCAGGGACAGGGGGGTCCTACGAGCAGTACTTC. The genes are TRBV18 and TRBJ2-7; 11 nucleotides match TRBD1. V trimming: 2 bases; J trimming: 1 base; junction bases outside the gene matches: 7. The germline CDR1 and CDR2 sequences are KGHSH and LQKENI. The CDR3 consists of 17 residues.

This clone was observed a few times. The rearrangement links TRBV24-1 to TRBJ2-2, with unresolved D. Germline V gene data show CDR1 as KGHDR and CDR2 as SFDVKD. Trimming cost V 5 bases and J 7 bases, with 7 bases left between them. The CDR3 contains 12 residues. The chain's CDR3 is CATSGRDGELFF. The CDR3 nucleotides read TGTGCCACCAGTGGCCGAGACGGGGAGCTGTTTTTT.

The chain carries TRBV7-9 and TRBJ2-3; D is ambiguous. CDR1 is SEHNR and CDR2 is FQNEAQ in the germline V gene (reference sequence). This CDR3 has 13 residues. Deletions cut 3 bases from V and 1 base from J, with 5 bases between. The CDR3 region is CASSFTGTDTQYF. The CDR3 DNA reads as TGTGCCAGCAGCTTCACAGGCACAGATACGCAGTATTTT.

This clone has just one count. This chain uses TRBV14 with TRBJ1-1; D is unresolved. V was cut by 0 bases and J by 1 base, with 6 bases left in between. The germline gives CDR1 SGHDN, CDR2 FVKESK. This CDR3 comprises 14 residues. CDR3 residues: CASSQEAGNTEAFF. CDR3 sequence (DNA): TGTGCCAGCAGCCAAGAGGCAGGGAACACTGAAGCTTTCTTT.

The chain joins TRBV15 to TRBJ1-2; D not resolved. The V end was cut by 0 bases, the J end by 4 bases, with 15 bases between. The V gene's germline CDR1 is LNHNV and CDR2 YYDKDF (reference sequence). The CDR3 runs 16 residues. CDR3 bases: TGTGCCACCAGCAGAGAGACACTCAACGCGGGCTATGGCTACACCTTC. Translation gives CATSRETLNAGYGYTF.

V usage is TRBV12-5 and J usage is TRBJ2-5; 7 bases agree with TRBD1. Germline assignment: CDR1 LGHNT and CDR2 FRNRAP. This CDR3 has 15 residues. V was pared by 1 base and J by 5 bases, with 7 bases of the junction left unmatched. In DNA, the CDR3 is TGTGCTAGTGGTTTGGGAACAGGGGTGGGGGAGACCCAGTACTTC. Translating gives CASGLGTGVGETQYF.

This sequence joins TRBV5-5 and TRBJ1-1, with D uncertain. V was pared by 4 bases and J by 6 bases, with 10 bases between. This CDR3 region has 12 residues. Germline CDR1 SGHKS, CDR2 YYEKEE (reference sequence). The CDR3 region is CASSQLSAEAFF. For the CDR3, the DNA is TGTGCCAGCAGCCAACTTTCGGCTGAAGCTTTCTTT.

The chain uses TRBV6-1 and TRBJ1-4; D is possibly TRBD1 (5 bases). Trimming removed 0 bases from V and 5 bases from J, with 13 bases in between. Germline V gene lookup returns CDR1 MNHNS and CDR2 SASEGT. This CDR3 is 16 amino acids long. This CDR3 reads CASSEANWDENEKLFF. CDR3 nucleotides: TGTGCCAGCAGTGAAGCCAACTGGGACGAAAATGAAAAACTGTTTTTT.

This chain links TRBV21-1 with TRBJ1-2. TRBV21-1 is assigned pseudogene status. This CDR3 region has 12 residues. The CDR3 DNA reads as TGTGCCAGCAGGATGCGGGACTATGGCTACACCTTC. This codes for CASRMRDYGYTF.

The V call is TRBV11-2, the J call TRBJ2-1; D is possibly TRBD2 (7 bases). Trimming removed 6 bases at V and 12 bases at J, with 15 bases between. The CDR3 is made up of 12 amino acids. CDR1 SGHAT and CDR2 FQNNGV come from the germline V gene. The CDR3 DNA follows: TGTGCCAGCAGTAAGGGGGGGGCAAGGCAGTTCTTC. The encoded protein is CASSKGGARQFF.

The CDR3 region has the DNA TGTGCCAGCAGCTTAACAGCCTACGAGCAGTACTTC. It is translated as CASSLTAYEQYF. This sequence joins TRBV7-9 and TRBJ2-7; D unclear. Deletions cut 2 bases from V and 2 bases from J, with 4 bases between. This CDR3 has 12 residues. Looked up from germline, CDR1 is SEHNR and CDR2 is FQNEAQ (reference sequence).

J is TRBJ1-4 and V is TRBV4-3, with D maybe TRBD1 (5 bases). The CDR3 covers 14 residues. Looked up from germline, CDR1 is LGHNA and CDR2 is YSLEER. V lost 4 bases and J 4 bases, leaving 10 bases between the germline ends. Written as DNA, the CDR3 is TGCGCCAGCAGCCTTGGACACCGTAATGAAAAACTGTTTTTT. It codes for CASSLGHRNEKLFF.

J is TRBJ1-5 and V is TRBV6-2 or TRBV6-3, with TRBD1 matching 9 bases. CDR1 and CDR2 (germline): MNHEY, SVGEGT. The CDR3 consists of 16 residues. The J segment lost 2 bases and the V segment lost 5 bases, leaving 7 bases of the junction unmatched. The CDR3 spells CASSAGTGLGNQPQHF. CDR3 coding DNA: TGTGCCAGCAGTGCTGGGACAGGGCTGGGCAATCAGCCCCAGCATTTT.

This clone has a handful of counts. This chain's CDR3 is CALSAFGGNTIYF. Written as DNA, the CDR3 is TGTGCCTTGTCGGCTTTCGGTGGAAACACCATATATTTT. This rearrangement joins TRBV30 to TRBJ1-3; the D is unclear. Trimming took 7 bases from V and 3 from J, leaving 13 bases between them. CDR3 size: 13 residues. Per the germline V gene, CDR1 is GTSNPN and CDR2 is SVGIG (reference sequence).